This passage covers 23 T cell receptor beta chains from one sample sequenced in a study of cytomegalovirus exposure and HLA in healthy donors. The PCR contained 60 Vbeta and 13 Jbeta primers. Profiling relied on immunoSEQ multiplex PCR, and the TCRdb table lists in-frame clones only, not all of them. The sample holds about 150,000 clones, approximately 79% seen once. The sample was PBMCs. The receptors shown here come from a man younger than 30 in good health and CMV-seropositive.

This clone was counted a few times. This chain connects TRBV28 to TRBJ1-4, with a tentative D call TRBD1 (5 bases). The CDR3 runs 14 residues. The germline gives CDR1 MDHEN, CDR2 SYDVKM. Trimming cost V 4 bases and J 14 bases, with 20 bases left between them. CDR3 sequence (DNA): TGTGCCAGCAGTTCCGGGACGGGAACCCGGGGGCTGTTTTTT. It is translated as CASSSGTGTRGLFF.

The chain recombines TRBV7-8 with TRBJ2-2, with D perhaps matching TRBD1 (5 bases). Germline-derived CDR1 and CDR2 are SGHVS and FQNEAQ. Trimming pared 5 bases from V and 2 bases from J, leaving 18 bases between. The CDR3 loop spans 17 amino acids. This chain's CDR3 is CASSPRQGWRNTGELFF. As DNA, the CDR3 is TGTGCCAGCAGCCCACGTCAGGGTTGGCGTAACACCGGGGAGCTGTTTTTT.

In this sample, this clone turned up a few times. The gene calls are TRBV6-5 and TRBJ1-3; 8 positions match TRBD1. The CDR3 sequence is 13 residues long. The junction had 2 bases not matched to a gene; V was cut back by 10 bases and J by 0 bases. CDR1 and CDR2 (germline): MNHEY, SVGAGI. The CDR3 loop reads CATTGGSGNTIYF. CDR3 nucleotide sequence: TGTGCCACCACAGGGGGCTCTGGAAACACCATATATTTT.

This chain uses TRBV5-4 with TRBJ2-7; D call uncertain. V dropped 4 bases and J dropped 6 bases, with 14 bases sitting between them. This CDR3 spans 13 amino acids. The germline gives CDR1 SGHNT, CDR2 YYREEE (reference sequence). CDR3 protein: CASSPHPGGEQYF. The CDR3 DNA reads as TGTGCCAGCAGCCCCCACCCCGGTGGCGAGCAGTACTTC.

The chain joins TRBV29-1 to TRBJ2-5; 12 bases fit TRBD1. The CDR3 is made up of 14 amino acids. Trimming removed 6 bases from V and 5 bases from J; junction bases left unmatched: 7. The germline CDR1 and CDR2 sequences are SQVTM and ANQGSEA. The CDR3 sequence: CSVSGQGAWETQYF. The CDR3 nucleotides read TGCAGCGTATCGGGACAGGGGGCCTGGGAGACCCAGTACTTC.

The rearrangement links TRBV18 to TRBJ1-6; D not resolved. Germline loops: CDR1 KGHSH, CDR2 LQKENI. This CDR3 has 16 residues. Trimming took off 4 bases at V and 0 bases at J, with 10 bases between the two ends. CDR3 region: CASSREVSSYNSPLHF. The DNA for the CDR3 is TGTGCCAGCTCACGAGAAGTAAGCTCCTATAATTCACCCCTCCACTTT.

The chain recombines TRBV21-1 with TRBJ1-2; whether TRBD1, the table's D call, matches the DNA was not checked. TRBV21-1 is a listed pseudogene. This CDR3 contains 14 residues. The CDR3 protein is CASSREAGGDGYTF. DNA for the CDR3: TGTGCCAGCAGCAGGGAGGCAGGGGGCGATGGCTACACCTTC.

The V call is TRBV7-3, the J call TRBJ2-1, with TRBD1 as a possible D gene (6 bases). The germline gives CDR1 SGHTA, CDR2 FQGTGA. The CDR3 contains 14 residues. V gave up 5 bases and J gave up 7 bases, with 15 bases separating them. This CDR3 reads CASSPGARTNEQFF. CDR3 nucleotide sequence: TGTGCCAGCAGCCCAGGGGCCCGGACGAATGAGCAGTTCTTC.

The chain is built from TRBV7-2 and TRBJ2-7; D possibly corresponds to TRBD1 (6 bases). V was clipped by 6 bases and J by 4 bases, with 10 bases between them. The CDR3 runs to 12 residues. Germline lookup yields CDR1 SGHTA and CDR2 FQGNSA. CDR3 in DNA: TGTGCCAGCAGGTTGACAGGTTACGAGCAGTACTTC. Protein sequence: CASRLTGYEQYF. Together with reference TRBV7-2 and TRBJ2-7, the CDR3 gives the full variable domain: GAGVSQSPSNKVTEKGKDVELRCDPISGHTALYWYRQSLGQGLEFLIYFQGNSAPDKSGLPSDRFSAERTGGSVSTLTIQRTQQEDSAVYLCASRLTGYEQYFGPGTRLTVT.

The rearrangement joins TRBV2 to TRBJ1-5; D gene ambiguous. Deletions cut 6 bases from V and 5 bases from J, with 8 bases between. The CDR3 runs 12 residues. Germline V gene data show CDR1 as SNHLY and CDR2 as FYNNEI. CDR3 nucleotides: TGTGCCAGCAGCTCAGAGGATCAGCCCCAGCATTTT. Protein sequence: CASSSEDQPQHF.

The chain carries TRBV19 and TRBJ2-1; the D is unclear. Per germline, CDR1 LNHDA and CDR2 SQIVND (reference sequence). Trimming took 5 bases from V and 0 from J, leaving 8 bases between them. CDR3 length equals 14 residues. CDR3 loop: CASSSESSYNEQFF. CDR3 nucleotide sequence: TGTGCCAGTAGTTCGGAGAGCTCCTACAATGAGCAGTTCTTC.

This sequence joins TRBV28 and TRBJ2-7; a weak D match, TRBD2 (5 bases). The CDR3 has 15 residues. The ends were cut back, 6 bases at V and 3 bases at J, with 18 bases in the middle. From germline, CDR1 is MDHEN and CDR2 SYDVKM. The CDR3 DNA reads TGTGCCAGCAGCCTGAGAGGAGGTTATCACTACGAGCAGTACTTC. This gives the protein CASSLRGGYHYEQYF.

CDR3 DNA sequence: TGTGCTAGGCCAGGGGTAAGAGGCTACGAGCAGTACTTC. Translation gives CARPGVRGYEQYF. V usage is TRBV12-5 and J usage is TRBJ2-7; maybe TRBD1 (6 bases). CDR3 length equals 13 residues. V was pared by 9 bases and J by 3 bases, with 15 bases between. Germline CDR1 is LGHNT and CDR2 is FRNRAP.

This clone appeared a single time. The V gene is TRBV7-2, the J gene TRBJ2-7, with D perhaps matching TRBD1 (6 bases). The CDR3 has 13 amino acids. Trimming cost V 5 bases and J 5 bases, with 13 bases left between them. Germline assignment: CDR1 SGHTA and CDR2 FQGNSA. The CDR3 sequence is CASSQVGANEQYF. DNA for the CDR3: TGTGCCAGCAGCCAGGTGGGGGCAAACGAGCAGTACTTC.

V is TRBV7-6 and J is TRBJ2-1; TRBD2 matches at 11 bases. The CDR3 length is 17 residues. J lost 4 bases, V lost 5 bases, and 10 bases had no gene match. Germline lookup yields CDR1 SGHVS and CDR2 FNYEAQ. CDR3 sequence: CASSQSLAGGQYNEQFF. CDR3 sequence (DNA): TGTGCCAGCAGCCAATCATTAGCGGGGGGGCAATACAATGAGCAGTTCTTC.

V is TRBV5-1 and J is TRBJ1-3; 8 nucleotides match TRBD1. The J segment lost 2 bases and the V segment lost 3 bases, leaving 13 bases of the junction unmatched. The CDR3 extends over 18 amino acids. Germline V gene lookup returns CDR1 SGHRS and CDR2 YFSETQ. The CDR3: CASSWTSNRGRTGNTIYF. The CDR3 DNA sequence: TGCGCCAGCAGCTGGACTAGTAACAGGGGGAGGACTGGAAACACCATATATTTT.

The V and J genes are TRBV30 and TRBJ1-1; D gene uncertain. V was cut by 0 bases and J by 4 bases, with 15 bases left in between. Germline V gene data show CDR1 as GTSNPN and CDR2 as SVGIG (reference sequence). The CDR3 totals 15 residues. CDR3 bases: TGTGCCTGGAGTGTAAGCGAAGAAGGAGGCACTGAAGCTTTCTTT. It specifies CAWSVSEEGGTEAFF. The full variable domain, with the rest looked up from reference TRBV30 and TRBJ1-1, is SQTIHQWPATLVQPVGSPLSLECTVEGTSNPNLYWYRQAAGRGLQLLFYSVGIGQISSEVPQNLSASRPQDRQFILSSKKLLLSDSGFYLCAWSVSEEGGTEAFFGQGTRLTVV.

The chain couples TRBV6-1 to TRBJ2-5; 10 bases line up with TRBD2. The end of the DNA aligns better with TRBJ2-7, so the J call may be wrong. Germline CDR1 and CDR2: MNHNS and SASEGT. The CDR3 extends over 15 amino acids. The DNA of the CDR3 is TGTGCCAGCGTAAATCGGAGCGGGAGGGCCTACGAGCAGTACTTC. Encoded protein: CASVNRSGRAYEQYF.

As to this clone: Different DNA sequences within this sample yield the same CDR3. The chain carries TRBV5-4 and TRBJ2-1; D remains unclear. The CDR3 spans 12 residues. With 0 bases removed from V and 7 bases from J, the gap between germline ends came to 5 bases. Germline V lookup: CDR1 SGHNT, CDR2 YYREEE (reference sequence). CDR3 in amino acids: CASSLDRNEQFF. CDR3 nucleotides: TGTGCCAGCAGCTTGGACCGGAATGAGCAGTTCTTC.

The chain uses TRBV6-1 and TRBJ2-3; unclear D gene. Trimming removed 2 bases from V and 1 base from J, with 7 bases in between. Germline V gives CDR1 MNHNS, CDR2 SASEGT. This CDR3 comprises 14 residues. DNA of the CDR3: TGTGCCAGCAGTGAACCAACGGGCACAGATACGCAGTATTTT. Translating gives CASSEPTGTDTQYF.

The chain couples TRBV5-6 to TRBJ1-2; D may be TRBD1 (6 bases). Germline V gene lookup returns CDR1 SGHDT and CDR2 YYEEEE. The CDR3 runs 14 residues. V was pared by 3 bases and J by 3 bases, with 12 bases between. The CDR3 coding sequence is TGTGCCAGCAGCTCAACTGGGACATACTATGGCTACACCTTC. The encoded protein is CASSSTGTYYGYTF.

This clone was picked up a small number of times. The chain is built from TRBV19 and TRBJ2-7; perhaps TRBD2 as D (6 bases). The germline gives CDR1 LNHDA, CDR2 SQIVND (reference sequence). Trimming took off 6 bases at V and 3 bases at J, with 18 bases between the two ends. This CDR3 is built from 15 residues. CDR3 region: CASSLGGMGIYEQYF. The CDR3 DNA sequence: TGTGCCAGTAGCTTGGGGGGAATGGGGATCTACGAGCAGTACTTC.

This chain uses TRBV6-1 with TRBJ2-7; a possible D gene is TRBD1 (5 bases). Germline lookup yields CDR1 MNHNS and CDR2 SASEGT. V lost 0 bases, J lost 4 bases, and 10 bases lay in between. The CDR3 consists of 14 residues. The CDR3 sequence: CASSEALGQYEQYF. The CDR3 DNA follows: TGTGCCAGCAGTGAAGCGTTAGGACAATACGAGCAGTACTTC.